These 15 T cell receptor beta chains originate from one sample sequenced in a study of blood T cell repertoires in COVID-19. TCRdb keeps only in-frame clones here, not all; method: immunoSEQ multiplex PCR. This sample has fewer than 300,000 clones, with under 90% found just once. Specimen: peripheral blood. The receptors were sampled from a man aged 45-65 years with COVID-19, enrolled during active disease.

The gene calls are TRBV10-3 and TRBJ2-1, with TRBD2 matching over 13 bases. J was trimmed by 8 bases and V by 9 bases; bases with no gene match: 4. The CDR3 covers 13 residues. CDR1 and CDR2 from the germline V gene are ENHRY and SYGVKD. The CDR3: CAIRTSGSDEQFF. CDR3 nucleotides: TGTGCCATACGGACTAGCGGGAGCGATGAGCAGTTCTTC.

The rearrangement joins TRBV5-4 to TRBJ2-1, with a possible D match to TRBD1 (5 bases). The CDR3 covers 15 residues. Germline-derived CDR1 and CDR2 are SGHNT and YYREEE (reference sequence). Trimming left V 2 bases short and J 0 bases short, with 9 bases between. The CDR3 bases are TGTGCCAGCAGCTTTGCAGGGCCCTCCTACAATGAGCAGTTCTTC. Translation: CASSFAGPSYNEQFF.

The rearrangement links TRBV6-5 to TRBJ1-5, with a tentative D call TRBD1 (5 bases). CDR3 length: 14 amino acids. Germline V gene lookup returns CDR1 MNHEY and CDR2 SVGAGI. V was cut by 6 bases and J by 11 bases, with 20 bases left in between. CDR3 in DNA: TGTGCCAGCAGACGGACACCCCAGGGAAAGTCCCAGCATTTT. Protein product: CASRRTPQGKSQHF.

The chain recombines TRBV5-1 with TRBJ2-7; 12 bases align to TRBD2. The V segment lost 4 bases and the J segment 4 bases; nucleotides outside the gene matches: 3. Germline lookup yields CDR1 SGHRS and CDR2 YFSETQ. The CDR3 contains 14 residues. The CDR3 sequence: CASSETSGSYEQYF. As DNA, the CDR3 is TGCGCCAGCAGCGAGACTAGCGGGAGTTACGAGCAGTACTTC.

The rearrangement joins TRBV5-1 to TRBJ2-7, with 9 nucleotides matching TRBD1. The J segment lost 6 bases and the V segment lost 2 bases, leaving 15 bases of the junction unmatched. Germline CDR1 SGHRS, CDR2 YFSETQ. The CDR3 totals 17 residues. As DNA, the CDR3 is TGCGCCAGCAGCTTAGGACAGGGGCCTGGTGGGTGGGCCGAGCAGTACTTC. Its protein product is CASSLGQGPGGWAEQYF. The entire variable domain, with the rest obtained from reference TRBV5-1 and TRBJ2-7, is as follows: KAGVTQTPRYLIKTRGQQVTLSCSPISGHRSVSWYQQTPGQGLQFLFEYFSETQRNKGNFPGRFSGRQFSNSRSEMNVSTLELGDSALYLCASSLGQGPGGWAEQYFGPGTRLTVT.

The table lists this clone with a count of one. The chain combines TRBV15 with TRBJ1-4; TRBD1 matches at 10 bases. Trimming at V came to 5 bases and at J to 6 bases, leaving 6 bases not matched to a gene. CDR1 LNHNV and CDR2 YYDKDF come from the germline V gene (reference sequence). This CDR3 region has 15 residues. This chain's CDR3 is CATSPRGTGDEKLFF. The DNA of the CDR3 is TGTGCCACCAGCCCCCGCGGGACAGGGGATGAAAAACTGTTTTTT.

The V call is TRBV9, the J call TRBJ1-2, with unresolved D. This CDR3 spans 13 amino acids. V gave up 2 bases and J gave up 4 bases, with 9 bases separating them. From germline, CDR1 is SGDLS and CDR2 YYNGEE. DNA for the CDR3: TGTGCCAGCAGCGTCGTCGGTATCTATGGCTACACCTTC. It is translated as CASSVVGIYGYTF.

The genes are TRBV3-1 (or the pseudogene TRBV3-2) and TRBJ1-5; D is uncertain. The CDR3 is 13 amino acids. Germline-derived CDR1 and CDR2 are LGHDT and YNNKEL (reference sequence). Trimming left V 4 bases short and J 3 bases short, with 7 bases between. The CDR3: CASSPRVNQPQHF. The CDR3, as DNA: TGTGCCAGCAGCCCCCGCGTCAATCAGCCCCAGCATTTT.

This clone has just one count. The chain carries TRBV7-9 and TRBJ1-1, with 7 bases aligning to TRBD1. The ends lost 1 base at V and 4 bases at J; junction bases unmatched: 9. The CDR3 is 16 residues long. CDR1 and CDR2 from the germline V gene are SEHNR and FQNEAQ (reference sequence). The CDR3 DNA reads TGTGCCAGCAGCTTAGGAGTTACAGGGGTGGGCACTGAAGCTTTCTTT. Residues: CASSLGVTGVGTEAFF.

This chain's CDR3 is CASSPTSGSTDTQYF. The CDR3 DNA reads as TGTGCCAGCAGCCCGACTAGCGGGAGTACAGATACGCAGTATTTT. The V and J genes are TRBV3-1 (or the pseudogene TRBV3-2) and TRBJ2-3, with TRBD2 matching over 12 bases. Germline CDR1 reads LGHDT; CDR2 reads YNNKEL (reference sequence). The CDR3 contains 15 residues. V lost 4 bases and J lost 3; bases outside the gene matches: 2.

The chain's CDR3 is CASSSPPGTGLLSGIYEQYF. CDR3 DNA: TGCGCCAGCAGCTCCCCCCCCGGGACAGGACTCTTATCCGGGATCTACGAGCAGTACTTC. The chain combines TRBV5-1 with TRBJ2-7, with 8 bases aligning to TRBD1. V lost 3 bases, J lost 3 bases, and 23 bases stayed unmatched. The CDR3 is 20 residues long. Per the germline V gene, CDR1 is SGHRS and CDR2 is YFSETQ. Full variable domain (missing parts from reference TRBV5-1 and TRBJ2-7): KAGVTQTPRYLIKTRGQQVTLSCSPISGHRSVSWYQQTPGQGLQFLFEYFSETQRNKGNFPGRFSGRQFSNSRSEMNVSTLELGDSALYLCASSSPPGTGLLSGIYEQYFGPGTRLTVT.

The V gene is TRBV29-1, the J gene TRBJ1-1, with no clear D. V shed 4 bases and J shed 5 bases, with 11 bases lying between them. The CDR3 has 12 amino acids. Germline V gene lookup returns CDR1 SQVTM and CDR2 ANQGSEA. Written as DNA, the CDR3 is TGCAGCGTTGGAGACCCGGGTACTGAAGCTTTCTTT. Translating it yields CSVGDPGTEAFF.

The chain employs TRBV7-2 and TRBJ2-1; perhaps TRBD2 as D (6 bases). This CDR3 has 15 residues. Germline CDR1 is SGHTA and CDR2 is FQGNSA. Trimming removed 7 bases from V and 0 bases from J, with 13 bases in between. The CDR3, as DNA: TGTGCCAGCACCCCTGGCGGGATCTCCTACAATGAGCAGTTCTTC. Its protein product is CASTPGGISYNEQFF.

This clone showed up just once. The chain couples TRBV6-6 to TRBJ2-2, with D possibly matching TRBD2 (5 bases). Germline V gives CDR1 MNHNY, CDR2 SVGAGI (reference sequence). CDR3 length: 13 amino acids. V shed 5 bases and J shed 5 bases, with 9 bases lying between them. CDR3 sequence: CASSEGDTGELFF. The DNA of the CDR3 is TGTGCCAGCAGTGAGGGAGATACCGGGGAGCTGTTTTTT.

The V call is TRBV19, the J call TRBJ2-2; TRBD2 aligns across 8 bases. CDR3 length: 16 amino acids. The V gene's germline CDR1 is LNHDA and CDR2 SQIVND (reference sequence). V shed 5 bases, J shed 6 bases, and the junction held 11 bases outside the gene matches. DNA of the CDR3: TGTGCCAGTAGTCAAAGCGGGGGTGGGTTCGCCGGGGAGCTGTTTTTT. Residues: CASSQSGGGFAGELFF.